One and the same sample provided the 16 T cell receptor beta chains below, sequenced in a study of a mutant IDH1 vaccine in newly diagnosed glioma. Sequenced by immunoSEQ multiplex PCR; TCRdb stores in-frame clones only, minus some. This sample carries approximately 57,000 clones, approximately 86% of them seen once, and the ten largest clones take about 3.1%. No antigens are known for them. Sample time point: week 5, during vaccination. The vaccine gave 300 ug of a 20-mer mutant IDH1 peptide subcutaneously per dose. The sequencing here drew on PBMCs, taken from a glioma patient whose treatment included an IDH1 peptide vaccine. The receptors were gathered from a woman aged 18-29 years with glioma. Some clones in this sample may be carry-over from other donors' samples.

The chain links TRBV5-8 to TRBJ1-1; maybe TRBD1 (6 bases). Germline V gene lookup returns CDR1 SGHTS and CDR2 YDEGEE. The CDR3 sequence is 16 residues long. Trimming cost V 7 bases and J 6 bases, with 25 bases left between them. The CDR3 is CASGLQSGGAKAEAFF. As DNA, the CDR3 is TGTGCCAGCGGGCTTCAGTCGGGGGGCGCGAAGGCTGAAGCTTTCTTT. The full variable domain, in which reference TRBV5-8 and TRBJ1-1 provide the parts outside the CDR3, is EAGVTQSPTHLIKTRGQQATLRCSPISGHTSVYWYQQALGLGLQFLLWYDEGEERNRGNFPPRFSGRQFPNYSSELNVNALELEDSALYLCASGLQSGGAKAEAFFGQGTRLTVV.

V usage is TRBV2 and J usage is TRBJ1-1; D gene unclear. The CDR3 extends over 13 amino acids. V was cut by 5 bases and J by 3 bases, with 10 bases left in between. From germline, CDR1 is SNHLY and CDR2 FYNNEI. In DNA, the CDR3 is TGTGCCAGCAGTCCGCCTAGCGACACTGAAGCTTTCTTT. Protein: CASSPPSDTEAFF.

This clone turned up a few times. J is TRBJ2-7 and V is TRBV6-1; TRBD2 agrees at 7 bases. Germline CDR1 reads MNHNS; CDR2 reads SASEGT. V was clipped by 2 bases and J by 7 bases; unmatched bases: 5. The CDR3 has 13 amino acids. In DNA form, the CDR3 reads TGTGCCAGCAGTGAAACGCCCGGGAGGGAGCAGTACTTC. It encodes CASSETPGREQYF.

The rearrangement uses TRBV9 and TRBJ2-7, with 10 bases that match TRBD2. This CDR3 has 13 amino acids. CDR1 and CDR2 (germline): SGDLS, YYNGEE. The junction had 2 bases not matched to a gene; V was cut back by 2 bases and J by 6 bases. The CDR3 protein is CASSVLAGAEQYF. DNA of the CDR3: TGTGCCAGCAGCGTCCTAGCGGGAGCCGAGCAGTACTTC.

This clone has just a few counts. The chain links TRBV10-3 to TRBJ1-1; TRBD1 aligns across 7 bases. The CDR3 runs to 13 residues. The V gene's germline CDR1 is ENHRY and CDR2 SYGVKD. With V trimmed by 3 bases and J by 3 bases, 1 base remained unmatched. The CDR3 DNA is TGTGCCATCAGTGAAACAGGGGACACTGAAGCTTTCTTT. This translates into CAISETGDTEAFF.

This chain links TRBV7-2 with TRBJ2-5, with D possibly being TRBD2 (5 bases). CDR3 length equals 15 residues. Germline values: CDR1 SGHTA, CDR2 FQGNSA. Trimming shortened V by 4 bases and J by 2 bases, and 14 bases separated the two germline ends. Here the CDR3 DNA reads TGTGCCAGCAGCTCCGTCAACCAGCGGCAAGAGACCCAGTACTTC. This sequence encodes CASSSVNQRQETQYF.

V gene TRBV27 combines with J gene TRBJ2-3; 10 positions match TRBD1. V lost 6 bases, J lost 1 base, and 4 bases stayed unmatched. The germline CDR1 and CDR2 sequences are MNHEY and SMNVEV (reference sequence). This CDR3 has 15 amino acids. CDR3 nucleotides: TGTGCCAGCAGCTCCGGGACAGGGGGCACAGATACGCAGTATTTT. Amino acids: CASSSGTGGTDTQYF.

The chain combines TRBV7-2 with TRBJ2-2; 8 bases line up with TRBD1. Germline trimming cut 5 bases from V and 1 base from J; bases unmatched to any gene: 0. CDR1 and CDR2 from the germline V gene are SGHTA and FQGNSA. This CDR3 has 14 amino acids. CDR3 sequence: CASSGTGNTGELFF. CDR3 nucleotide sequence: TGTGCCAGCAGCGGGACAGGGAACACCGGGGAGCTGTTTTTT.

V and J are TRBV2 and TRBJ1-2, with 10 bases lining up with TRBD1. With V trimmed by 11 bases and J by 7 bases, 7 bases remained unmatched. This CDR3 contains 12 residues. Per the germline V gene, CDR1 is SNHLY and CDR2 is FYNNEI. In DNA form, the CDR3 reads TGTGCCTGGTCCGGGACAGGGGTTGGCTACACCTTC. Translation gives CAWSGTGVGYTF.

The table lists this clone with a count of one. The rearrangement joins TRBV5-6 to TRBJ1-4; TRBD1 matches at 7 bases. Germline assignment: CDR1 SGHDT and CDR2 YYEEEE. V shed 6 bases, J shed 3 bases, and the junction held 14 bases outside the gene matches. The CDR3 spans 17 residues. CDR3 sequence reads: CASNLLARGEPNEKLFF. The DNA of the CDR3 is TGTGCCAGCAATCTTCTGGCCAGGGGGGAACCTAATGAAAAACTGTTTTTT.

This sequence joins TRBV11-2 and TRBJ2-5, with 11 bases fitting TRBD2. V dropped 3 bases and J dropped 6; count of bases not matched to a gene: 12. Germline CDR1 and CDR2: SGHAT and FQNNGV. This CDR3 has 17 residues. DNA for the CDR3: TGTGCCAGCAGCTTCCTGGGAATAGCGGGGGGGCATAAGACCCAGTACTTC. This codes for CASSFLGIAGGHKTQYF.

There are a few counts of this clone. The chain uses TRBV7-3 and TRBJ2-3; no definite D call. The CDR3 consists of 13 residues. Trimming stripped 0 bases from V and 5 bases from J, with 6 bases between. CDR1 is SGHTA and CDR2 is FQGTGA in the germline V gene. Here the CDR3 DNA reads TGTGCCAGCAGCTTAACCAGGCAAGATACGCAGTATTTT. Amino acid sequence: CASSLTRQDTQYF.

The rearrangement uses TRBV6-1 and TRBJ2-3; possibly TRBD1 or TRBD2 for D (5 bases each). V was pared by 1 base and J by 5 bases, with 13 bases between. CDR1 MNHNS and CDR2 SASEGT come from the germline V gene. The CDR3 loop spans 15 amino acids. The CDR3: CASSEGDRVIDTQYF. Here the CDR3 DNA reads TGTGCCAGCAGTGAAGGGGACCGGGTGATAGATACGCAGTATTTT.

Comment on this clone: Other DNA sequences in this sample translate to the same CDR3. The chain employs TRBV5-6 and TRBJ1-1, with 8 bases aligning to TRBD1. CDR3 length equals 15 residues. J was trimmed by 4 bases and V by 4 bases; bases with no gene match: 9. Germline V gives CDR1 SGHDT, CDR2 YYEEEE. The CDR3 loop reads CASSPLQGVGTEAFF. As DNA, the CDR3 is TGTGCCAGCAGCCCCCTACAGGGGGTAGGCACTGAAGCTTTCTTT. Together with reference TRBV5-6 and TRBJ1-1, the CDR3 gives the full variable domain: DAGVTQSPTHLIKTRGQQVTLRCSPKSGHDTVSWYQQALGQGPQFIFQYYEEEERQRGNFPDRFSGHQFPNYSSELNVNALLLGDSALYLCASSPLQGVGTEAFFGQGTRLTVV.

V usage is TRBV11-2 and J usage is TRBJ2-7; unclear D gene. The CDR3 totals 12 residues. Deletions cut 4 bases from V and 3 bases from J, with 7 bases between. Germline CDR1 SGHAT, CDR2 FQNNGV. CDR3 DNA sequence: TGTGCCAGCAGCTCCGGACGCTACGAGCAGTACTTC. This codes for CASSSGRYEQYF.

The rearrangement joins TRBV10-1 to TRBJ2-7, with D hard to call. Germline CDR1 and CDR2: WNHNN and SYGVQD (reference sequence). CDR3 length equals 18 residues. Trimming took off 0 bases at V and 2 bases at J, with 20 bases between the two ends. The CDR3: CASSESLGIGIGAYEQYF. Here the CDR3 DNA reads TGCGCCAGCAGTGAGTCCCTGGGGATTGGGATTGGGGCCTACGAGCAGTACTTC.